These 2 T cell receptor beta chains originate from one sample sequenced in a study of T cells after yellow fever vaccination. From the 5' RACE reads, TCRdb called clonotypes with MiXCR, one entry per CDR3 protein. The table has about 74,000 distinct CDR3 sequences, roughly 6.9% seen once. The sequences come from CD8+ T cells sorted from PBMCs, collected about 5 days after the first yellow fever vaccination. The receptors were gathered from a man aged 18 to 35 who received the YFV17D yellow fever vaccine.

The chain recombines TRBV4-1 with TRBJ2-3; TRBD2 matches at 7 bases. There are 20 residues in the CDR3. CDR1 and CDR2 (germline): MGHRA, YSYEKL. After removal of 3 bases from V and 0 bases from J, the junction contained 18 bases not matched to a gene. The CDR3 here is CASSQLLRGDQRLSTDTQYF. In DNA form, the CDR3 reads TGCGCCAGCAGCCAGCTATTACGGGGGGACCAAAGATTGAGCACAGATACGCAGTATTTT.

This clonotype was counted a few times. The chain combines TRBV30 with TRBJ1-5; D remains ambiguous. CDR3 length: 14 amino acids. V shed 1 base and J shed 6 bases, with 13 bases lying between them. The germline V gene encodes CDR1 GTSNPN and CDR2 SVGIG (reference sequence). The CDR3 DNA reads TGTGCCTGGAGTGCGGGGAGTAGAGGTCAGCCCCAGCATTTT. It translates to CAWSAGSRGQPQHF.